This TCR beta chain was recorded in a study of control samples from healthy donors and cancer patients. Some clones are missing from TCRdb's copy, which holds only in-frame ones; the method was immunoSEQ multiplex PCR. This repertoire shows 100,000 to 150,000 clones, roughly 92% found once; its top ten account for 4.5% to 7%. Germline V gives CDR1 MGHRA, CDR2 YSYEKL. This CDR3 contains 14 residues. For this clone: At one boundary the junction diverges from the germline segment, which might be a read error.

The genes are TRBV4-1 and TRBJ1-2, with D perhaps TRBD1 (5 bases). What was sequenced was blood. The TCR comes from a man between 18 and 29 years old in good health. DNA for the CDR3: TGCGCCGGCAGCCGGCCGGGGGGGAACTATGGCTACACCTTC. Protein: CAGSRPGGNYGYTF.